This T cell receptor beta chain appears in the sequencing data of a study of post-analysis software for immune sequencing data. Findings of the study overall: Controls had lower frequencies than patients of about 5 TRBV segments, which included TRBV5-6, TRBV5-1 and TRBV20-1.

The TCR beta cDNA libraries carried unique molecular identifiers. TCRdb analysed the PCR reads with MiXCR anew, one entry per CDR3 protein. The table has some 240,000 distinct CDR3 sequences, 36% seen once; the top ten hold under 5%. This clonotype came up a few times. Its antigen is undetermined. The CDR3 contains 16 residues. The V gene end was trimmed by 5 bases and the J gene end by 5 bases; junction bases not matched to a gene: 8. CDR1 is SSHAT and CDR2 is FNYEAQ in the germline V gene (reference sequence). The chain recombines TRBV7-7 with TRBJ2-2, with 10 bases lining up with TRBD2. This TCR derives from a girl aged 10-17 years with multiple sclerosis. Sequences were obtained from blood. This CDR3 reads CASSPLPAGGTGELFF. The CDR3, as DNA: TGTGCCAGCAGCCCGCTTCCAGCGGGGGGGACCGGGGAGCTGTTTTTT.